This TCR beta chain is from a study of cytomegalovirus exposure and HLA in healthy donors (dated by TCRdb to the late 2010s). For the wider study: An earlier analysis of several hundred of the donors reported about 250 Gb of sequence data and 100 million to 140 million unique TCR beta sequences from about 200 million T cells. All discovery cohort repertoires had been generated using a single sequencing platform. A later genetic analysis took genome-wide SNP genotypes for about 55% of the 666 donors and used that subset as a discovery cohort. Rather than drawing on any new phenotypic data, the later analysis identified candidate immune exposures from TCR beta sequences and the way those sequences occurred across donors. A later analysis re-examined previously published TCR beta repertoires from 600 to 700 donors and added high-resolution HLA genotyping to investigate patterns of TCR occurrence. Around 320 gigabases of sequencing data and approximately 93 million unique TCR sequences were included in an early release covering about 600 HLA-typed donors. HLA typing covered class I and class II loci at four-digit resolution. An earlier analysis of 500 to 650 of the donors applied high-throughput TCR beta sequencing to assess whether each TCR beta V gene segment acted as functional or pseudogenic. The number of donors typed differed by locus, with roughly 629-640 for A, B, C, DRB1 and DQB1, 522 for DQA1, under 610 for DPA1, and around 450 for DPB1. Four or five DR-DQ haplotypes were treated as single units for association and clustering because of strong linkage in the cohort. The study used immunosequencing to profile the T cell repertoires of some 600 subjects and linked those repertoires to cytomegalovirus serostatus. Among the approximately 420 genotyped donors, roughly 80% belonged to the genetic ancestry cluster associated with self-reported Caucasian donors. Besides the first cohort of under 700 subjects, a separate validation cohort made up of over a hundred different subjects was used. The aim of the study was to test whether cataloging public T cell receptors could identify signatures of past pathogen exposure. Donor age, sex, ethnicity and CMV serostatus were compiled alongside the repertoire data. High-throughput TCR immunosequencing, statistical association of individual TCRs with disease status, and machine learning were combined to predict cytomegalovirus infection status. Among roughly 400 genotyped donors of the cohort, an average of approximately 200,000 unique TCR beta nucleotide sequences was sequenced per donor, of which roughly 17% were non-productive.

A note on this clone: Its antigen is still unknown. Base quality data are lacking; no much larger clone is found one base away.

Broader findings and caveats from the paper: A later analysis associated 15,000 to 20,000 TCR beta sequences with specific HLA alleles at a false discovery rate of 0.05. Sequencing depth was assumed to be roughly uniform across donors in the presence/absence analyses, though that assumption may not hold. In a later genetic analysis, fewer N-insertions in productive TCRs were reported among donors in an Asian-associated ancestry cluster than the approximately 710-donor mean. In this cohort, only TCR beta chains were sequenced, and detectable features were limited by the absence of alpha or paired-chain data. Some IMGT-functional V segments, including TRBV6-2 and TRBV6-3, could not be told apart with the 87-base-pair reads, so those segments were excluded. Because counts were too low, roughly 17 rarely observed V segments, including chromosome 9 orphons, were left out of the earlier analysis of 500 to 650 of the donors. Because HLA typing was unavailable for some donors at each locus, only the typed subset was used in association tests. Assigning TCR associations to individual alleles was difficult when HLA alleles, especially DR and DQ, strongly co-occurred. In an earlier analysis of about 550 of the donors, most TCR beta V segments were observed in productive rearrangements about 90% or about 30% of the time, broadly matching IMGT annotations. For the cohort, immune exposure information was limited to CMV serostatus. A later genetic analysis associated a missense DCLRE1C variant with V-gene and J-gene trimming of TCR beta chains, and an independent cohort replicated the association. A few of the identified cytomegalovirus-associated TCR beta chains were confirmed in vitro to be specific for cytomegalovirus antigens. A further reported finding was that TCR beta sequences accurately predicted the HLA-A and HLA-B alleles for most subjects in the first cohort. A cluster of highly shared sequence variants was judged likely to be a technical artifact of the sequencing pipeline. According to a later analysis, most CMV-associated TCR beta chains appeared to be HLA-restricted, and the HLA associations seemed to be driven largely by CMV exposure. The study gave a list of 150 to 200 TCR beta chains associated with cytomegalovirus. According to a later analysis, TCR association rates differed among HLA loci, with DRB1 alleles showing the most associated TCRs and HLA-C alleles showing the fewest. In a later analysis, HLA-associated TCR beta chains showed more clonal expansion and lower generation probabilities than non-associated chains that were equally common. Correlated functional status among segregating V segments might be attributable to linkage disequilibrium, but an unknown experimental factor could not be ruled out. Most TCR sequences were seen in very few donors, while some public TCRs were found in many individuals. The classifier was reported to diagnose cytomegalovirus status with high specificity and sensitivity in both the original and validation cohorts. The authors suggested that the approach could potentially be generalized to other disease states and immunological phenotypes. According to a later analysis, parvovirus B19, influenza, CMV and Epstein-Barr virus appeared linked to several top co-occurrence clusters.

In total, over 600 healthy bone marrow donors made up the cohort. At the time of sampling, every cohort member was nominally healthy, though immune exposures that went unrecorded were likely present. The donor was CMV seropositive and was included in the group of 289 seropositive cohort members. Each donor provided a peripheral blood sample, and peripheral blood mononuclear cells were used for TCR beta sequencing. The Qiagen DNeasy Blood Extraction Kit was used to extract genomic DNA from the blood cell samples. Libraries were made using the immunoSEQ multiplex PCR assay. For the multiplex PCR, a mixture combining 60 forward primers for TCR Vbeta segments and 13 reverse primers for TCR Jbeta segments was used. Amplification of the CDR3 region of rearranged TCR beta genes was performed with a multiplex PCR assay on genomic DNA. The amplified TCR beta libraries were sequenced on the Illumina HiSeq System as 87-base-pair reads. The published analysis was carried out like this. Across the 640 or so repertoires, a later analysis counted 80 million or so unique TCR beta chains, 8.5 million to 12 million of which were shared by at least two donors. A nearest-neighbor algorithm error-corrected the raw reads and collapsed the reads into unique sequences, merging closely related sequences to remove PCR and sequencing errors. V, D and J gene segments were assigned by aligning CDR3 sequences to IMGT reference sequences. For a sequence to be retained, a match of at least six nucleotides to both a V gene segment and a J gene segment was required. A rearrangement counted as productive if the CDR3 had no stop codons and remained in frame with V and J, and every other rearrangement counted as non-productive. CDR3 was defined by IMGT convention, running from the second conserved V-encoded cysteine to the conserved J-encoded phenylalanine. Sequences without an unambiguous match to a single V gene segment were excluded from the earlier analysis of several hundred of the donors. An earlier analysis of several hundred of the donors called V segments functional above 56.7% productive rearrangements and segregating when the between-donor standard deviation exceeded 5%. A statistical classification framework was developed to diagnose cytomegalovirus status using the catalog of TCR beta chain sequences. In a later analysis, V and J genes were assigned by comparing TCR nucleotide sequences against IMGT/GENE-DB human TR gene sequences. The TCRdist pipeline was used in a later analysis to assign CDR3 sequences and most-parsimonious VDJ recombination scenarios. A later analysis defined each TCR beta chain by its CDR3 amino acid sequence plus V-gene family, and excluded reads lacking a unique V-gene family. In a later analysis, nearly 600 highly shared, low-generation-probability nucleotide sequences were removed to address suspected cross-contamination and a sequencing artifact. For each public chain, a later analysis derived a clonal expansion index from normalized ranks of inferred template counts within each repertoire. A later analysis computed generation probabilities with a VDJ recombination model fitted to out-of-frame rearrangements, and checked the results against IGoR. In a later analysis, hypergeometric tests were used to score TCR-TCR, TCR-HLA and TCR-CMV co-occurrence, with a repertoire-size bias correction applied to TCR pairs. False discovery rates were estimated in a later analysis by permuting HLA or CMV assignments 20 times. A later analysis grouped co-occurring TCRs with DBSCAN, adding TCRdist sequence similarity when clustering within HLA-allele-positive subsets. Repertoires with fewer than 30,000 or more than 120,000 public chains were left out of co-occurrence clustering, as were a few repertoires with anomalous nucleotide sharing. TCRdb obtained this table from immuneACCESS and retained in-frame rearrangements with V and J assigned. These tables miss some clones; where compared with another copy, unresolved V genes account for less than half of the shortfall, and the remainder is unexplained. That table furnishes V, J and clone size, whereas the DNA furnished D and trimming. The table for this sample lists some 90,000 clones; around 80% of them were counted only once. 20% to 30% of the sample comes from the top ten.

The germline V gene (reference sequence) supplies CDR1 MNHNY and CDR2 SVGAGI. The CDR3, from cysteine to phenylalanine, totals 15 residues. The sequence is cut down to CDR3 DNA, 45 bases in frame from base 1. V is cut by 2 bases and J by 2 bases, and the space between the germline ends is 10 bases. The chain is encoded by TRBV6-6 joined to TRBJ1-5, with TRBD1 tentatively as D gene (5 bases match). The source is a woman aged 45-59 years in good health and CMV-seropositive. The sequencing sample was made of PBMCs. The CDR3 here reads CASSYQGIGNQPQHF. The DNA is as follows: TGTGCCAGCAGTTACCAGGGAATTGGCAATCAGCCCCAGCATTTT.